This passage covers 20 T cell receptor beta chains from one sample sequenced in a study of PD-L1 blockade in urothelial cancer. Assay: immunoSEQ multiplex PCR; the TCRdb copy retains only in-frame clones and omits some. The sample has around 38,000 clones, approximately 80% seen once. Time point: pretreatment peripheral blood. Sequencing was performed on PBMCs, taken around atezolizumab (anti-PD-L1) treatment. The receptors derive from a man in his 60s with urothelial cancer.

This chain connects TRBV4-3 to TRBJ1-2; D not certain. CDR1 and CDR2 from the germline V gene are LGHNA and YSLEER. The CDR3 length is 15 residues. V lost 0 bases, J lost 5 bases, and 13 bases lay in between. The CDR3 coding sequence is TGCGCCAGCAGCCAAGAAGGTTGGGCAGCTTATGGCTACACCTTC. As protein: CASSQEGWAAYGYTF.

V and J are TRBV7-8 and TRBJ1-2, with 9 bases identical to TRBD1. Germline V gives CDR1 SGHVS, CDR2 FQNEAQ. The CDR3 covers 14 residues. Trimming at V came to 4 bases and at J to 8 bases, leaving 8 bases not matched to a gene. In nucleotides, the CDR3 is TGTGCCAGCAGCTGGGACAGGGATTTGTTAGGCTACACCTTC. This codes for CASSWDRDLLGYTF.

The chain combines TRBV7-8 with TRBJ2-1; TRBD2 matches at 11 bases. Germline V gives CDR1 SGHVS, CDR2 FQNEAQ. This CDR3 spans 13 amino acids. V was pared by 3 bases and J by 15 bases, with 7 bases of the junction left unmatched. The CDR3 spells CASSLGRLAGWFF. The CDR3 region has the DNA TGTGCCAGCAGCTTGGGCCGACTAGCGGGATGGTTCTTC.

V gene TRBV2 combines with J gene TRBJ2-7; 12 bases map to TRBD2. The V segment lost 8 bases and the J segment 3 bases; nucleotides outside the gene matches: 8. The CDR3 has 15 amino acids. Germline assignment: CDR1 SNHLY and CDR2 FYNNEI. In DNA form, the CDR3 reads TGTGCCAGCGACAAGGGGACTAGCGGGCGCTACGAGCAGTACTTC. This codes for CASDKGTSGRYEQYF.

This clone was seen only a few times. The rearrangement joins TRBV18 to TRBJ2-1; 10 bases line up with TRBD1. CDR1 is KGHSH and CDR2 is LQKENI in the germline V gene. The CDR3 is 15 amino acids. V shed 5 bases and J 8 bases; nucleotides not matched to a gene: 9. As DNA, the CDR3 is TGTGCCAGCTCAGTACCGGGACAGGGGTTCCATGAGCAGTTCTTC. Translating it yields CASSVPGQGFHEQFF.

The chain uses TRBV7-2 and TRBJ1-2; TRBD1 aligns across 11 bases. After removal of 0 bases from V and 8 bases from J, the junction contained 11 bases not matched to a gene. In germline, CDR1 is SGHTA, CDR2 FQGNSA. This CDR3 spans 17 amino acids. CDR3 coding DNA: TGTGCCAGCAGCTTAGCGCGATCAGGACAGGGGGCAGGGGGCTACACCTTC. This codes for CASSLARSGQGAGGYTF.

The rearrangement links TRBV12-5 to TRBJ2-6; 9 bases agree with TRBD1. Germline lookup yields CDR1 LGHNT and CDR2 FRNRAP. V was pared by 6 bases and J by 3 bases, with 15 bases of the junction left unmatched. The CDR3 spans 19 residues. The CDR3 region has the DNA TGTGCTAGTGGCCGGACAGGGGCCCGGGGAGTCGGTGGGGCCAACGTCCTGACTTTC. Its protein is CASGRTGARGVGGANVLTF.

This clone was counted a few times. V usage is TRBV29-1 and J usage is TRBJ1-2; TRBD1 agrees at 7 bases. With V trimmed by 6 bases and J by 7 bases, 8 bases remained unmatched. The CDR3 has 12 residues. Looked up from germline, CDR1 is SQVTM and CDR2 is ANQGSEA. The chain's CDR3 is CSVEQGNRGYTF. The CDR3 DNA follows: TGCAGCGTCGAACAGGGGAATCGTGGCTACACCTTC.

The chain is built from TRBV7-8 and TRBJ1-1, with no clear D. The CDR3 has 14 amino acids. The V end was cut by 3 bases, the J end by 1 base, with 9 bases between. Germline values: CDR1 SGHVS, CDR2 FQNEAQ. DNA for the CDR3: TGTGCCAGCAGCTTCCGAAGACAGAACACTGAAGCTTTCTTT. Its translation is CASSFRRQNTEAFF.

This chain connects TRBV6-6 to TRBJ1-1; 7 nucleotides line up with TRBD1. Germline V gives CDR1 MNHNY, CDR2 SVGAGI (reference sequence). The CDR3 is 14 residues long. V dropped 7 bases and J dropped 0; count of bases not matched to a gene: 5. In nucleotides, the CDR3 is TGTGCCAGCACCCAGGGGGTTATGAACACTGAAGCTTTCTTT. As protein: CASTQGVMNTEAFF.

This clone is labeled medium-sized (0.01 to 0.1%). V usage is TRBV5-1 and J usage is TRBJ1-1; 8 bases agree with TRBD1. Germline CDR1 is SGHRS and CDR2 is YFSETQ. This CDR3 spans 14 amino acids. The junction had 6 bases not matched to a gene; V was cut back by 3 bases and J by 5 bases. CDR3 nucleotide sequence: TGCGCCAGCAGCTCGCTACAGGGGGGGACTGAAGCTTTCTTT. It codes for CASSSLQGGTEAFF.

The rearrangement joins TRBV9 to TRBJ2-2; 7 bases map to TRBD2. The CDR3 loop spans 16 amino acids. Per germline, CDR1 SGDLS and CDR2 YYNGEE. The ends lost 1 base at V and 5 bases at J; junction bases unmatched: 8. DNA for the CDR3: TGTGCCAGCAGCGTAAGTAGGTCTAGCGGAACCGGGGAGCTGTTTTTT. Protein sequence: CASSVSRSSGTGELFF.

This clone was observed a few times. The chain combines TRBV11-1 with TRBJ1-4; D remains unclear. V lost 2 bases to trimming and J lost 10 bases, with 17 bases between them. Germline CDR1 reads SGHAT; CDR2 reads FQDESV (reference sequence). The CDR3 has 15 amino acids. The CDR3 DNA reads TGTGCCAGCAGCTTATTGAGGCCCCCGTCGGGAAAACTGTTTTTT. This gives the protein CASSLLRPPSGKLFF.

This clone was counted a few times. The V call is TRBV5-6, the J call TRBJ1-3; 8 bases are a match to TRBD1. Germline lookup yields CDR1 SGHDT and CDR2 YYEEEE. V lost 2 bases, J lost 2 bases, and 12 bases stayed unmatched. The length of the CDR3 is 18 residues. This CDR3 is CASSFPSGGFRPGNTIYF. The CDR3 DNA sequence: TGTGCCAGCAGCTTTCCATCAGGGGGCTTTCGTCCTGGAAACACCATATATTTT.

The chain combines TRBV7-3 with TRBJ1-1, with TRBD1 matching over 7 bases. The junction had 3 bases not matched to a gene; V was cut back by 4 bases and J by 1 base. CDR1 is SGHTA, CDR2 FQGTGA, per germline. This CDR3 is built from 14 residues. The CDR3 is CASSSSGGNTEAFF. Here the CDR3 DNA reads TGTGCCAGCAGCTCTTCAGGGGGGAACACTGAAGCTTTCTTT.

The V gene is TRBV5-4, the J gene TRBJ1-6; possible D gene TRBD1, 6 bases. The CDR3 totals 17 residues. Deletions cut 3 bases from V and 7 bases from J, with 20 bases between. Germline CDR1 and CDR2: SGHNT and YYREEE (reference sequence). In DNA, the CDR3 is TGTGCCAGCAGCTCCGAGGGGGGGGCCCGATGGAATTCACCCCTCCACTTT. It yields the protein CASSSEGGARWNSPLHF.

This chain joins TRBV11-2 and TRBJ1-6; D gene unclear. Germline-derived CDR1 and CDR2 are SGHAT and FQNNGV. The CDR3 sequence is 13 residues long. The V gene lost 3 bases and the J gene lost 10 bases, with 10 bases spanning the gap. In nucleotides, the CDR3 is TGTGCCAGCAGCTTTCGTCAGTCCTCACCCCTCCACTTT. This translates into CASSFRQSSPLHF.

CDR3 DNA: TGTGCCAGCAGCTTGGACGTGATCGGGACAGGGTCCTACGAGCAGTACTTC. This sequence encodes CASSLDVIGTGSYEQYF. This chain connects TRBV28 to TRBJ2-7; TRBD1 matches at 9 bases. The germline V gene has CDR1 MDHEN and CDR2 SYDVKM. This CDR3 comprises 17 residues. Losses at the gene ends were 6 bases for V and 1 base for J; bases not matched to a gene: 13.

The chain joins TRBV5-6 to TRBJ2-5, with D perhaps TRBD1 (5 bases). Trimming shortened V by 0 bases and J by 3 bases, and 6 bases separated the two germline ends. Germline V lookup: CDR1 SGHDT, CDR2 YYEEEE. The CDR3 is 13 amino acids. This CDR3 reads CASSLVQEETQYF. The CDR3 nucleotides read TGTGCCAGCAGCTTGGTACAGGAAGAGACCCAGTACTTC. Variable domain in full (rest from reference TRBV5-6 and TRBJ2-5): DAGVTQSPTHLIKTRGQQVTLRCSPKSGHDTVSWYQQALGQGPQFIFQYYEEEERQRGNFPDRFSGHQFPNYSSELNVNALLLGDSALYLCASSLVQEETQYFGPGTRLLVL.

The chain recombines TRBV27 with TRBJ1-1; TRBD1 might be the D (6 bases). Germline values: CDR1 MNHEY, CDR2 SMNVEV (reference sequence). This CDR3 is 14 amino acids long. V lost 4 bases, J lost 5 bases, and 14 bases lay in between. CDR3 amino acids: CASSWGRGGTEAFF. DNA for the CDR3: TGTGCCAGCAGTTGGGGCAGGGGAGGGACTGAAGCTTTCTTT.